The rows below give T cell receptor beta chains drawn from one sample of a study of T-cell reconstitution after alpha-beta-depleted transplantation in children. Using its own MiXCR run on the PCR reads, TCRdb lists one record per CDR3 protein. The data hold 200,000 or so distinct CDR3 sequences, with 6.3% observed a single time. The sequences come from PBMCs, collected before TCRalphabeta/CD19-depleted stem cell transplant. Receptors were obtained from a girl under three years old with combined immunodeficiency, due to receive a stem cell transplant. CDR3s include the opening cysteine and the closing phenylalanine or tryptophan. Each record gives: D gene, J gene, clone size, V gene, CDR3 protein, CDR3 DNA. The D gene is left open where the match is weak. Clone size, where shown, is once, few, many, or a class for clones that have expanded.

>TRBD1|TRBJ1-4|many|TRBV29-1
CSVLNGTGLEKLFF
TGCAGCGTTCTAAACGGGACAGGTCTAGAAAAACTGTTTTTT
>TRBD2|TRBJ2-5|many|TRBV12-3/TRBV12-4
CASSPNLSGGAETQYF
TGTGCCAGCAGTCCCAACCTCAGCGGGGGGGCAGAGACCCAGTACTTC
>.|TRBJ2-3|many|TRBV24-1
CATSDPRLETDTQYF
TGTGCCACCAGTGATCCCAGACTGGAAACAGATACGCAGTATTTT
>TRBD2|TRBJ2-7|many|TRBV2
CASSESSSGSYEQYF
TGTGCCAGCAGTGAAAGTTCTAGCGGCTCCTACGAGCAGTACTTC
>.|TRBJ1-4|few|TRBV7-8
CASSLVDTTNEKLFF
TGTGCCAGCAGCTTAGTCGACACAACTAATGAAAAACTGTTTTTT
>.|TRBJ1-1|many|TRBV10-3
CAISESFTNTEAFF
TGTGCCATCAGTGAGTCCTTCACGAACACTGAAGCTTTCTTT
>TRBD1|TRBJ1-3|many|TRBV29-1
CSVEQGAYGNTIYF
TGCAGCGTTGAACAGGGGGCCTATGGAAACACCATATATTTT
>TRBD2|TRBJ2-3|few|TRBV2
CASSDGLAADTQYF
TGTGCCAGCAGTGACGGACTAGCGGCAGATACGCAGTATTTT
>.|TRBJ2-7|many|TRBV2
CASTPGLNPYEQYF
TGTGCCAGCACTCCAGGGCTCAATCCCTACGAGCAGTACTTC
>.|TRBJ2-1|many|TRBV7-8
CASSLLRAYNEQFF
TGTGCCAGCAGCTTATTACGGGCTTACAATGAGCAGTTCTTC
>TRBD1|TRBJ1-2|few|TRBV5-7
CASSLGLGGASGYGYTF
TGTGCCAGCAGCTTGGGGCTAGGGGGCGCATCGGGCTATGGCTACACCTTC
>.|TRBJ1-5|many|TRBV13
CASSLGGGGLNQPQHF
TGTGCCAGCAGCTTAGGCGGGGGAGGCCTCAATCAGCCCCAGCATTTT
>.|TRBJ2-7|.|TRBV5-1
CASSPRSGTGKFPSYEQYF
TGCGCCAGCAGCCCACGCTCCGGGACCGGAAAATTCCCCTCCTACGAGCAGTACTTC
>.|TRBJ1-2|.|TRBV6-5
CASSYSFTVGYTF
TGTGCCAGCAGTTACTCGTTTACAGTCGGCTACACCTTC
>TRBD2|TRBJ2-1|many|TRBV29-1
CSVEGLLAGVLTSEQFF
TGCAGCGTTGAAGGATTACTAGCGGGAGTGCTCACGAGTGAGCAGTTCTTC
>.|TRBJ2-7|many|TRBV28
CASSARRGPYEQYF
TGTGCCAGCAGCGCTCGGAGGGGGCCCTACGAGCAGTACTTC
>.|TRBJ1-1|.|TRBV27
CASTLQGGVTEAFF
TGTGCCAGCACTCTACAGGGAGGGGTCACTGAAGCTTTCTTT
>.|TRBJ2-7|few|TRBV12-3/TRBV12-4
CASSLAQEPHEQYF
TGTGCCAGCAGTTTAGCACAGGAGCCGCACGAGCAGTACTTC
>.|TRBJ1-1|many|TRBV28
CASSLPLFMNTEAFF
TGTGCCAGCAGTTTGCCGTTATTCATGAACACTGAAGCTTTCTTT
>.|TRBJ2-3|many|TRBV12-3/TRBV12-4
CACGSTDTQYF
TGTGCCTGCGGTTCCACAGATACGCAGTATTTT
>TRBD1|TRBJ2-5|many|TRBV11-3
CASSFRENRGLIQETQYF
TGTGCCAGCAGCTTTAGGGAGAACAGGGGGCTGATCCAAGAGACCCAGTACTTC
>.|TRBJ2-7|few|TRBV7-8
CASSLYRTPPREQYF
TGTGCCAGCAGCTTATATAGGACCCCCCCGAGGGAGCAGTACTTC
>.|TRBJ2-2|few|TRBV6-2/TRBV6-3
CASTQTPEFNTGELFF
TGTGCCAGCACTCAGACTCCGGAGTTTAACACCGGGGAGCTGTTTTTT
>.|TRBJ2-1|many|TRBV20-1
CSALSGHASYNEQFF
TGCAGTGCCCTATCGGGCCACGCTAGTTACAATGAGCAGTTCTTC
>.|TRBJ2-1|many|TRBV7-9
CASSLGPLGYNEQFF
TGTGCCAGCAGCTTAGGTCCTTTGGGCTACAATGAGCAGTTCTTC
>TRBD1|TRBJ2-7|.|TRBV5-1
CASSLTGTGGYEQYF
TGCGCCAGCAGCTTGACCGGGACAGGGGGTTACGAGCAGTACTTC
>TRBD1|TRBJ2-5|many|TRBV27
CASSSLRARQGSGWETQYF
TGTGCCAGCAGTTCCCTCCGCGCGAGACAGGGGAGTGGTTGGGAGACCCAGTACTTC
>.|TRBJ2-1|many|TRBV4-2
CASSQRDIPGLPGFF
TGTGCCAGCAGCCAACGGGACATACCGGGACTCCCCGGGTTCTTC
>.|TRBJ1-5|many|TRBV5-5
CASSFAGDSNQPQHF
TGTGCCAGCAGCTTCGCGGGGGATAGCAATCAGCCCCAGCATTTT
>.|TRBJ2-7|many|TRBV5-1
CASSPTADSAYEQYF
TGCGCCAGCAGCCCGACTGCGGACAGCGCCTACGAGCAGTACTTC
>.|TRBJ1-5|many|TRBV28
CASSSGGPGGTQHF
TGTGCCAGCAGTTCAGGCGGGCCGGGAGGGACCCAGCATTTT
>.|TRBJ2-7|many|TRBV28
CASSHRTDPNKQYF
TGTGCCAGCAGCCATAGGACAGACCCAAATAAGCAGTACTTC
>TRBD2|TRBJ2-1|many|TRBV7-2
CASSLASGAYNEQFF
TGTGCCAGCAGCTTAGCCAGCGGGGCCTACAATGAGCAGTTCTTC
>TRBD1|TRBJ2-5|.|TRBV28
CASSTGTGSVPFGLETQYF
TGTGCCAGCAGTACGGGGACAGGGAGTGTTCCATTTGGTTTGGAGACCCAGTACTTC
>.|TRBJ2-2|many|TRBV5-4
CASSLAVGMNTGELFF
TGTGCCAGCAGCTTAGCAGTGGGAATGAACACCGGGGAGCTGTTTTTT
>.|TRBJ1-1|few|TRBV4-3
CASSQPGAKDTEAFF
TGCGCCAGCAGCCAACCCGGGGCCAAGGACACTGAAGCTTTCTTT
>TRBD2|TRBJ2-7|many|TRBV27
CASSRGGGGDEQYF
TGTGCCAGCAGTCGCGGGGGAGGTGGTGACGAGCAGTACTTC
>TRBD1|TRBJ2-3|many|TRBV4-3
CASSQVRQGEGTQYF
TGCGCCAGCAGCCAAGTTAGACAGGGTGAGGGTACGCAGTATTTT
>.|TRBJ1-3|many|TRBV18
CASSPLLRSSYSGNTIYF
TGTGCCAGCTCACCCCTTTTAAGGTCCAGCTACTCTGGAAACACCATATATTTT
>TRBD2|TRBJ2-1|many|TRBV27
CASSLTGGPNEQFF
TGTGCCAGCAGTTTAACGGGAGGGCCGAATGAGCAGTTCTTC
>.|TRBJ1-1|many|TRBV12-3/TRBV12-4
CASSHPTNLLEAFF
TGTGCCAGCAGTCATCCGACAAATCTCCTAGAAGCTTTCTTT
>TRBD2|TRBJ2-1|many|TRBV6-2/TRBV6-3
CASLAGGYNEQFF
TGTGCCAGCTTAGCGGGAGGGTACAATGAGCAGTTCTTC
>TRBD2|TRBJ2-3|many|TRBV25-1
CASSATEAGTTDTQYF
TGTGCCAGCAGTGCTACAGAAGCGGGGACCACAGATACGCAGTATTTT